This T cell receptor beta chain was obtained from a study of shared clonotypes between healthy human individuals. Whole-study results and caveats: Clonotypes that were shared across a handful of donors made up about 5.1% of naive CD4 clonotypes.

Clones were sequenced by immunoSEQ multiplex PCR, and TCRdb holds only the in-frame ones, with some missing. The sample has 2 million to 2.5 million clones; approximately 93% are singletons. For this clone: Its antigen is still unknown.

Germline-derived CDR1 and CDR2 are MNHNY and SVGAGI (reference sequence). The CDR3 length is 12 residues. V lost 6 bases and J 3 bases, leaving 9 bases between the germline ends. What was sequenced was naive CD4+ T cells from PBMCs. Subset meaning: CD45RA+ positively selected. The source of this sequence is a man between 18 and 29 years old in good health. Some clones in this sample may be carry-over from other donors' samples. J is TRBJ2-7 and V is TRBV6-6; D is perhaps TRBD2 (5 bases). CDR3 sequence: CASSRGDYEQYF. The CDR3 bases are TGTGCCAGCAGCCGGGGAGACTACGAGCAGTACTTC.